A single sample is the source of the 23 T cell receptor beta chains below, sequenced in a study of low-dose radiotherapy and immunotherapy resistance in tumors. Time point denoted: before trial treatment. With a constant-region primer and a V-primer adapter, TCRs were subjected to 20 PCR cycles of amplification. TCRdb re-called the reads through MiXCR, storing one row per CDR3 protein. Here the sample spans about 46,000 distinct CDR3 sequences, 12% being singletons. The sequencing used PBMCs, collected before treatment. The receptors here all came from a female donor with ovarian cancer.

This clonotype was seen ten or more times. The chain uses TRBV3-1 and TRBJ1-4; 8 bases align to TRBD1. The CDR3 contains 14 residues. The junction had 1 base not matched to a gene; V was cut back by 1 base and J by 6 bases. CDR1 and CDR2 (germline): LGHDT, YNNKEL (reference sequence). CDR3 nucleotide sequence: TGTGCCAGCAGCCAAGTGGACAGGGATGAAAAACTGTTTTTT. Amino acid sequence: CASSQVDRDEKLFF.

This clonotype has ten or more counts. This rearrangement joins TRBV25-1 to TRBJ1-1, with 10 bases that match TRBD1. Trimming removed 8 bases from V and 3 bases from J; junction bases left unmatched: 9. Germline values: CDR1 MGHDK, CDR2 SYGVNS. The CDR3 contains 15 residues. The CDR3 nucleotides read TGTGCCAGCGGGCGGGGACAGGGGACTGACACTGAAGCTTTCTTT. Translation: CASGRGQGTDTEAFF.

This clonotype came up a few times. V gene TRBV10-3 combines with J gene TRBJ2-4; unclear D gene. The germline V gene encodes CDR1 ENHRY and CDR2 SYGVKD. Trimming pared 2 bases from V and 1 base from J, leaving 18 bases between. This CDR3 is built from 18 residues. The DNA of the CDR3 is TGTGCCATCAGTGAGCCGCCAGGACGGTTCTTGGCCAAAAACATTCAGTACTTC. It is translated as CAISEPPGRFLAKNIQYF.

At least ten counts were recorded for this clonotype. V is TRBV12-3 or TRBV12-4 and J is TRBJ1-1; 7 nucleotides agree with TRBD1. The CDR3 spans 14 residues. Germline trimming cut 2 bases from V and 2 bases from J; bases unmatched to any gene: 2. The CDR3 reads CASSLRQGNTEAFF. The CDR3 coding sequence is TGTGCCAGCAGTTTAAGACAGGGTAACACTGAAGCTTTCTTT.

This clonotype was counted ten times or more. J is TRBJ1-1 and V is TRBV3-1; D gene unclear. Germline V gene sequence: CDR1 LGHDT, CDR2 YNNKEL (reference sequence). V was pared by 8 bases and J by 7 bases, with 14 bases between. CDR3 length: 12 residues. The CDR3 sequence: CASRTGDFEAFF. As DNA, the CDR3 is TGTGCCAGCCGGACCGGAGACTTTGAAGCTTTCTTT.

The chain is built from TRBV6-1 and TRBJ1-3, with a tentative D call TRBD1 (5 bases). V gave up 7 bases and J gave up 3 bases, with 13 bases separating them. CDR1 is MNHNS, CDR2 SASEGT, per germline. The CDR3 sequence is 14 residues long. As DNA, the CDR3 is TGTGCCAGCACTCAGGGTCTAGTTGGAAACACCATATATTTT. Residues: CASTQGLVGNTIYF.

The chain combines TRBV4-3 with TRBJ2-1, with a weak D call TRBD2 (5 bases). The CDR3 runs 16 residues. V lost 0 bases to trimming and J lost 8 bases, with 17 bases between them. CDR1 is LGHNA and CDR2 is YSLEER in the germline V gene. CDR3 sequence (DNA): TGCGCCAGCAGCCAAGATAGGAGACAATCAGCGGATGAGCAGTTCTTC. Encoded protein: CASSQDRRQSADEQFF.

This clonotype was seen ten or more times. CDR3 loop: CASSPWDGYEQYF. DNA for the CDR3: TGTGCCAGTAGTCCCTGGGACGGCTACGAGCAGTACTTC. The chain recombines TRBV19 with TRBJ2-7, with D perhaps being TRBD1 or TRBD2 (5 bases each). CDR3 length: 13 amino acids. Trimming left V 5 bases short and J 3 bases short, with 11 bases between. The germline V gene has CDR1 LNHDA and CDR2 SQIVND (reference sequence).

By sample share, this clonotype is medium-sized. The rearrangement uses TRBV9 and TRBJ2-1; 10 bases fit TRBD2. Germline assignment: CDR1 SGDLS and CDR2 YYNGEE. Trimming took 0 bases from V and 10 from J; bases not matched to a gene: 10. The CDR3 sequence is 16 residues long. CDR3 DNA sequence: TGTGCCAGCAGCGTAGGGGAAGCGGGGGGGCCGGGGGAGCAGTTCTTC. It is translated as CASSVGEAGGPGEQFF.

For the CDR3, the DNA is TGTGCCAGCAGTTTGGGCAGGGTCGGTCAGCCCCAGCATTTT. It codes for CASSLGRVGQPQHF. V and J are TRBV6-1 and TRBJ1-5; TRBD1 might be the D (5 bases). The CDR3 loop spans 14 amino acids. From germline, CDR1 is MNHNS and CDR2 SASEGT. The V end lost 5 bases, the J end lost 6 bases, and 14 bases lay between the germline ends.

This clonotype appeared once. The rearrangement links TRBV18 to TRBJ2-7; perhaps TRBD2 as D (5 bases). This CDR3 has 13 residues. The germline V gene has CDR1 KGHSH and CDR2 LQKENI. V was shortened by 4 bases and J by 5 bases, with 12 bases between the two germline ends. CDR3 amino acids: CASSQGHGNEQYF. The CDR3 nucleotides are TGTGCCAGCTCACAGGGTCACGGGAACGAGCAGTACTTC.

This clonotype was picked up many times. CDR3 protein: CASGREAQLSQPQHF. For the CDR3, the DNA is TGTGCCAGCGGCCGTGAGGCACAGTTAAGTCAGCCCCAGCATTTT. The chain has TRBV2 and TRBJ1-5; D is ambiguous. The germline V and J ends were trimmed by 8 bases and 6 bases, with 20 bases remaining between them. Germline values: CDR1 SNHLY, CDR2 FYNNEI. The CDR3 contains 15 residues.

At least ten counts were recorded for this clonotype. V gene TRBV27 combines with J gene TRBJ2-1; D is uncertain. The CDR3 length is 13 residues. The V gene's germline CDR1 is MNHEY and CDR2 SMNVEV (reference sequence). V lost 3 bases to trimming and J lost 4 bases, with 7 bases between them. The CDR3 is CASSFRTYNEQFF. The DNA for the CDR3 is TGTGCCAGCAGTTTTAGAACTTACAATGAGCAGTTCTTC.

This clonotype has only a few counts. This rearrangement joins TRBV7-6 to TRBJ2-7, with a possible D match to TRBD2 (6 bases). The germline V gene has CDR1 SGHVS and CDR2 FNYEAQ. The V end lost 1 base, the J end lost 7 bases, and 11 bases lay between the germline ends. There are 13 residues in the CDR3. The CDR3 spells CASSLEAAGEQYF. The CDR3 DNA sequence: TGTGCCAGCAGCTTAGAAGCCGCGGGGGAGCAGTACTTC.

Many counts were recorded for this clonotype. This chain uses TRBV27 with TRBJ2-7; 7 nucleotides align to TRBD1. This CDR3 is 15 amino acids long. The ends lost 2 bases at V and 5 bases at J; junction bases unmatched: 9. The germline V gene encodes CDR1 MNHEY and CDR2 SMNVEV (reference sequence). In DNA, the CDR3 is TGTGCCAGCAGTTTAAGAAGGGGGCAATGGCACGAGCAGTACTTC. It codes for CASSLRRGQWHEQYF.

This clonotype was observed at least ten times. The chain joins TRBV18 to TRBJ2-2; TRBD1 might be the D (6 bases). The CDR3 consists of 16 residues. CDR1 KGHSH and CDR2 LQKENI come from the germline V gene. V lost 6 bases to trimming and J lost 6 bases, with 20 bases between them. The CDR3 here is CASSQLQGTNAGELFF. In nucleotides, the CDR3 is TGTGCCAGCTCCCAACTACAGGGAACCAACGCCGGGGAGCTGTTTTTT.

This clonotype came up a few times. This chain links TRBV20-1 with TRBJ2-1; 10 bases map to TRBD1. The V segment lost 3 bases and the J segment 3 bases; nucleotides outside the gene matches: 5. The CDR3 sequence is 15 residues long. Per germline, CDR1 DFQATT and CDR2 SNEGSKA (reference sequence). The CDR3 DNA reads TGCAGTGCTAGGAGCCGGGACAGGGGCTACAATGAGCAGTTCTTC. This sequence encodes CSARSRDRGYNEQFF.

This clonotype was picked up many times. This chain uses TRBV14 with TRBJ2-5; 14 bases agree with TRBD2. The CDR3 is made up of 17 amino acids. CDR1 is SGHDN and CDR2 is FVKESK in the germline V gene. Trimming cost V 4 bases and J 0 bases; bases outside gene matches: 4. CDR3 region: CASSPWTSGRYQETQYF. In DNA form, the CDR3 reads TGTGCCAGCAGCCCTTGGACTAGCGGGAGGTACCAAGAGACCCAGTACTTC.

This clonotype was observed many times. In nucleotides, the CDR3 is TGCGCCAGCAGCTCGGGACAGAGAAACACTGAAGCTTTCTTT. Translated: CASSSGQRNTEAFF. The V gene is TRBV5-1, the J gene TRBJ1-1; the match to TRBD1 covers 7 bases. Germline CDR1 and CDR2: SGHRS and YFSETQ. The V segment lost 3 bases and the J segment 2 bases; nucleotides outside the gene matches: 4. This CDR3 has 14 residues.

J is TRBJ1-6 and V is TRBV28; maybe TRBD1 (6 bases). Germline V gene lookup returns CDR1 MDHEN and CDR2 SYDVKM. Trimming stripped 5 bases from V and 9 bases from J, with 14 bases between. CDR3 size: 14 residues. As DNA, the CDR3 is TGTGCCAGCAGTCAGGGGACCGCTGGTTCACCCCTCCACTTT. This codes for CASSQGTAGSPLHF.

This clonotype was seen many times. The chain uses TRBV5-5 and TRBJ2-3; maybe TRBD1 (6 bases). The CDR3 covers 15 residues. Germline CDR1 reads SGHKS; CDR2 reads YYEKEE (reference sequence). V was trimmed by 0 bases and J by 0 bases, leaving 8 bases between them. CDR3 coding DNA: TGTGCCAGCAGCTTGGGGACAGTTAGCACAGATACGCAGTATTTT. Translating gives CASSLGTVSTDTQYF.

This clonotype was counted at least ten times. CDR3 loop: CASSLAMGADSPLHF. DNA for the CDR3: TGTGCCAGCAGCTTGGCGATGGGAGCGGATTCACCCCTCCACTTT. The chain has TRBV5-6 and TRBJ1-6; D remains ambiguous. Germline V gene sequence: CDR1 SGHDT, CDR2 YYEEEE. V was shortened by 0 bases and J by 8 bases, with 12 bases between the two germline ends. The CDR3 totals 15 residues.

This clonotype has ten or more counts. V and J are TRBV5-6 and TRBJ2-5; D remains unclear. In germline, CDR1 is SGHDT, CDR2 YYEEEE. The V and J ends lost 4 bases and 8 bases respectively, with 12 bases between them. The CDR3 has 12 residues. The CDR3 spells CASSIPTGTQYF. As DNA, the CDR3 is TGTGCCAGCAGCATTCCGACCGGAACCCAGTACTTC.